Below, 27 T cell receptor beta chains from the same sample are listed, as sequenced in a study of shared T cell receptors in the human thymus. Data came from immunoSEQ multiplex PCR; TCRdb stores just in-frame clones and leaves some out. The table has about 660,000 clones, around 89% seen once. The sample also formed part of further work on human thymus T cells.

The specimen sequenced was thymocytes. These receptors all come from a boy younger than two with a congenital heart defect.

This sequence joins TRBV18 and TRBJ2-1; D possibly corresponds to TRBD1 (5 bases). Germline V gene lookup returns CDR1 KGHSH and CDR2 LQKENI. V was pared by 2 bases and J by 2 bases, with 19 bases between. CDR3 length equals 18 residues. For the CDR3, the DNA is TGTGCCAGCTCACCAGATAGGATGGCCGTGGGGCCCTACAATGAGCAGTTCTTC. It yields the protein CASSPDRMAVGPYNEQFF.

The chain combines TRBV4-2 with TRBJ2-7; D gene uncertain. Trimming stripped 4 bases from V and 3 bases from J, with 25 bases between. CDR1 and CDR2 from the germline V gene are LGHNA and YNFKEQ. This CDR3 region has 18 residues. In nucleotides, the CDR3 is TGTGCCAGCAGCCTCCAAGCCCCCTCTGTACCTCCTAGCTACGAGCAGTACTTC. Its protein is CASSLQAPSVPPSYEQYF.

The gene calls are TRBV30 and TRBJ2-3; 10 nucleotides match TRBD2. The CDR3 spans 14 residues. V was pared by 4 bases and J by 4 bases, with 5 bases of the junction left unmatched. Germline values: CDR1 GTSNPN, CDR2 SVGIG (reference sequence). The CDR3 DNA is TGTGCCTGGAACCTAGCGGGAGCAGCAGATACGCAGTATTTT. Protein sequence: CAWNLAGAADTQYF.

CDR3 loop: CASSSLEGSPNEQFF. The CDR3, as DNA: TGTGCCAGCAGTTCACTGGAGGGCAGCCCTAATGAGCAGTTCTTC. The gene calls are TRBV13 and TRBJ2-1; tentative D call: TRBD2 (6 bases). Between the trimmed V and J ends, which lost 6 bases and 7 bases, there was a span of 19 bases. Per germline, CDR1 PRHDT and CDR2 FYEKMQ (reference sequence). The CDR3 covers 15 residues.

CDR3 nucleotide sequence: TGTGCCAGCAGCCAAGAGCTAGCCTACGAGCAGTACTTC. Translating it yields CASSQELAYEQYF. The chain employs TRBV14 and TRBJ2-7; D remains unclear. The CDR3 consists of 13 residues. V shed 0 bases and J shed 2 bases, with 5 bases lying between them. Germline assignment: CDR1 SGHDN and CDR2 FVKESK.

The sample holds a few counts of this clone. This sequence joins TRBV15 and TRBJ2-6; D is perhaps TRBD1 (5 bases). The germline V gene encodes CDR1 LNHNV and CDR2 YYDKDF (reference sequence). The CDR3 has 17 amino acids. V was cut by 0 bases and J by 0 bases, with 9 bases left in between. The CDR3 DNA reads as TGTGCCACCAGCAGAGAAACAGGTACCTCTGGGGCCAACGTCCTGACTTTC. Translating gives CATSRETGTSGANVLTF.

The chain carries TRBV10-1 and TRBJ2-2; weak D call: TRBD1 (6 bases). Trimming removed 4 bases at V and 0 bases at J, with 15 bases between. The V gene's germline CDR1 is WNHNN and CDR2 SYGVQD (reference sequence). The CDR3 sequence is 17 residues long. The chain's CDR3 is CASSGTTRTANTGELFF. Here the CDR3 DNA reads TGCGCCAGCAGTGGGACGACAAGGACAGCGAACACCGGGGAGCTGTTTTTT.

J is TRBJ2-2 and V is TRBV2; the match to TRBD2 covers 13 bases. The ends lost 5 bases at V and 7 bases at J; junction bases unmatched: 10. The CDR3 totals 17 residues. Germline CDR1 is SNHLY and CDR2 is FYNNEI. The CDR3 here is CASSLLAGGPSGGELFF. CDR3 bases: TGTGCCAGCAGTTTACTAGCGGGAGGGCCGTCGGGCGGGGAGCTGTTTTTT. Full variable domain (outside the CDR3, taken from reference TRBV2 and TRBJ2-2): EPEVTQTPSHQVTQMGQEVILRCVPISNHLYFYWYRQILGQKVEFLVSFYNNEISEKSEIFDDQFSVERPDGSNFTLKIRSTKLEDSAMYFCASSLLAGGPSGGELFFGEGSRLTVL.

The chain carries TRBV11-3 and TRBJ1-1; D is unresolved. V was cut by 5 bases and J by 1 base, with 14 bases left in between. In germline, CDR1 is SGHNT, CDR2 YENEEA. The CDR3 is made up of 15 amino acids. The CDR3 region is CASSPSGGPNTEAFF. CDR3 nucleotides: TGTGCCAGCAGCCCTAGTGGAGGGCCGAACACTGAAGCTTTCTTT.

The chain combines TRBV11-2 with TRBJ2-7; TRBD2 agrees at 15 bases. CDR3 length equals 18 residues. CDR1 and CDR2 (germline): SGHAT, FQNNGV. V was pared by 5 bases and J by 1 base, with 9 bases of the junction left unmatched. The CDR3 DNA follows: TGTGCCAGCAGCCGGACTAGCGGGAGGGCATTGACGTCCTACGAGCAGTACTTC. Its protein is CASSRTSGRALTSYEQYF.

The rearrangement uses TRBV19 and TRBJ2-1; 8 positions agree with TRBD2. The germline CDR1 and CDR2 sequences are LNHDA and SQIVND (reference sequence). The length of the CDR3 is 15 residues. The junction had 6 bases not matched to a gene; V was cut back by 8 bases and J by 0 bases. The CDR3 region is CASSLAGLSYNEQFF. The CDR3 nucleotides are TGTGCCAGTTCCTTAGCGGGACTCTCCTACAATGAGCAGTTCTTC.

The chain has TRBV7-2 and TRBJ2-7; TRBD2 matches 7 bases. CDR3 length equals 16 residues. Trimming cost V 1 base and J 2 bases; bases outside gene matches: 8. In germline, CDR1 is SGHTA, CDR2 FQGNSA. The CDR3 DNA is TGTGCCAGCAGCTTAGTGGGGCGGGAGATGCCCTACGAGCAGTACTTC. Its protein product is CASSLVGREMPYEQYF.

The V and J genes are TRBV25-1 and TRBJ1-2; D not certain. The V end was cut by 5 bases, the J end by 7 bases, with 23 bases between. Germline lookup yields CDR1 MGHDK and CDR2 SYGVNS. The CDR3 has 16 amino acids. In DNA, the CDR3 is TGTGCCAGCAGTACACAGACACCCGCGACTAGCGGTGGCTACACCTTC. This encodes CASSTQTPATSGGYTF.

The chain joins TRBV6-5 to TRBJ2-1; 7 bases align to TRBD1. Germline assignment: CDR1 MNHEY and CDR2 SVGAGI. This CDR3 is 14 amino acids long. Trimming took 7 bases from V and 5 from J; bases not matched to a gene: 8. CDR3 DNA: TGTGCCAGCACTCAAAGGGGGCGGGACAATGAGCAGTTCTTC. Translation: CASTQRGRDNEQFF.

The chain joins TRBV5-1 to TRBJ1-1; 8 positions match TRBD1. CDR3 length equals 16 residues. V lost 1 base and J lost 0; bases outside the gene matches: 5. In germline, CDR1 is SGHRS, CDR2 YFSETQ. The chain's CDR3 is CASSLRQGAVNTEAFF. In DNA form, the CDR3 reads TGCGCCAGCAGCTTGAGGCAGGGGGCAGTGAACACTGAAGCTTTCTTT.

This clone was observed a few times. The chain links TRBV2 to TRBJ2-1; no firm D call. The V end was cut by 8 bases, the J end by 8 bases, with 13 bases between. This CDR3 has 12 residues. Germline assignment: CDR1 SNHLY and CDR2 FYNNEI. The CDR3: CASSRLRDEQFF. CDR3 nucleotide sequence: TGTGCCAGCTCCCGATTGCGAGATGAGCAGTTCTTC. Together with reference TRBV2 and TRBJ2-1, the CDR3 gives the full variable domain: EPEVTQTPSHQVTQMGQEVILRCVPISNHLYFYWYRQILGQKVEFLVSFYNNEISEKSEIFDDQFSVERPDGSNFTLKIRSTKLEDSAMYFCASSRLRDEQFFGPGTRLTVL.

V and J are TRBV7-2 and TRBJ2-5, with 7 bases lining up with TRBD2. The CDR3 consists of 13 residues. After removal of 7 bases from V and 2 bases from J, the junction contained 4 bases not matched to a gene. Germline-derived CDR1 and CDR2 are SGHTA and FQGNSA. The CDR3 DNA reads TGTGCCAGCATGGCGGGAGATCAAGAGACCCAGTACTTC. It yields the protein CASMAGDQETQYF. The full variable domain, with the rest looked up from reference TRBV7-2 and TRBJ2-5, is GAGVSQSPSNKVTEKGKDVELRCDPISGHTALYWYRQSLGQGLEFLIYFQGNSAPDKSGLPSDRFSAERTGGSVSTLTIQRTQQEDSAVYLCASMAGDQETQYFGPGTRLLVL.

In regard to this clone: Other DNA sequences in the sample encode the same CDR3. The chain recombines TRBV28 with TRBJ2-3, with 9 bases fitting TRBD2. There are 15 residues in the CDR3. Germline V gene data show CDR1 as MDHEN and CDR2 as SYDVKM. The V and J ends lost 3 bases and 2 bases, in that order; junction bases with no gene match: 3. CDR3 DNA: TGTGCCAGCAGTTTGTTAGCGGGAGTCACAGATACGCAGTATTTT. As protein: CASSLLAGVTDTQYF. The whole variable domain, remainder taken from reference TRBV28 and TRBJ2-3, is DVKVTQSSRYLVKRTGEKVFLECVQDMDHENMFWYRQDPGLGLRLIYFSYDVKMKEKGDIPEGYSVSREKKERFSLILESASTNQTSMYLCASSLLAGVTDTQYFGPGTRLTVL.

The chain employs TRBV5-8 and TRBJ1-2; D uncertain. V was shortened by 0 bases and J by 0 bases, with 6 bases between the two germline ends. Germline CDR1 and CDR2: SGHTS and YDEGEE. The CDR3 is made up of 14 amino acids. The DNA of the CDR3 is TGTGCCAGCAGCTTGGCCTCCTCTAACTATGGCTACACCTTC. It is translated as CASSLASSNYGYTF.

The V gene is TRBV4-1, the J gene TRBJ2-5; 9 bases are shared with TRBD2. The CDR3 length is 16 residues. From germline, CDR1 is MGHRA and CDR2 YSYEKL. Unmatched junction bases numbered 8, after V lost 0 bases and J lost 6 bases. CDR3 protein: CASSQEGTSGWQTQYF. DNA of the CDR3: TGCGCCAGCAGCCAAGAAGGAACTAGCGGGTGGCAGACCCAGTACTTC.

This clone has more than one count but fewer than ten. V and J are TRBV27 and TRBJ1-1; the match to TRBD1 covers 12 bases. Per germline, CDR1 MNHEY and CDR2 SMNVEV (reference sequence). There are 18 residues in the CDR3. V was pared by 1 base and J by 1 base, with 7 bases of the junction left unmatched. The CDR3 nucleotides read TGTGCCAGCAGTTTATTTGGGACAGGGGGCCGGGGGAACACTGAAGCTTTCTTT. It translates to CASSLFGTGGRGNTEAFF.

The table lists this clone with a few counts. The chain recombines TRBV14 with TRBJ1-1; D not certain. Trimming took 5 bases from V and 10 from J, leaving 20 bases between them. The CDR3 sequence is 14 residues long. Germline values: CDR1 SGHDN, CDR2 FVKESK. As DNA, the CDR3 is TGTGCCAGCAGCTCCAAGAGTGAGTTGATGGTAGCTTTCTTT. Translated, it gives CASSSKSELMVAFF.

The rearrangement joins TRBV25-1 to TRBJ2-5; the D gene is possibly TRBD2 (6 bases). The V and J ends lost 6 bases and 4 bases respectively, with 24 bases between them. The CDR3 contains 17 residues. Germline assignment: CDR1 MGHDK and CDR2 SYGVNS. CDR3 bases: TGTGCCAGCAGAGGGATCCAAGGGCCCGCGGGGTTAGAGACCCAGTACTTC. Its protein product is CASRGIQGPAGLETQYF.

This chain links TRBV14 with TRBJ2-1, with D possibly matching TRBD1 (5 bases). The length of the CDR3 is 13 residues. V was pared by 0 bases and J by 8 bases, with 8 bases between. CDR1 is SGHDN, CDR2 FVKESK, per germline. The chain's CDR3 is CASSQDVRDEQFF. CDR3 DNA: TGTGCCAGCAGCCAAGATGTCAGGGATGAGCAGTTCTTC.

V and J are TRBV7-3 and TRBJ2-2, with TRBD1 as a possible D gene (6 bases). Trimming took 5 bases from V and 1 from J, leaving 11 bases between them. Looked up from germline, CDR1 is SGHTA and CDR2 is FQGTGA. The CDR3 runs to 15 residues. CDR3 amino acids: CASSPRGQNTGELFF. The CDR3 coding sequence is TGTGCCAGCAGCCCAAGGGGACAGAACACCGGGGAGCTGTTTTTT.

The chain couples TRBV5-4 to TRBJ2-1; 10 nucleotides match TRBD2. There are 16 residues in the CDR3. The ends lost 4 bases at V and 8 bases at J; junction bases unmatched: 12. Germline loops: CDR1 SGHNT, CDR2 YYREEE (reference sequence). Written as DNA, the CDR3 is TGTGCCAGCAGCCCTACCCCCCAGCGGGAGGGTTATGAGCAGTTCTTC. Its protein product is CASSPTPQREGYEQFF.

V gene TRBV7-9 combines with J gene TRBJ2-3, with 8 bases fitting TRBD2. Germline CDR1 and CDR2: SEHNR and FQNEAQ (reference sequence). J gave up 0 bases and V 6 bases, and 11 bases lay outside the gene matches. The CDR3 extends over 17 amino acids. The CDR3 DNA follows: TGTGCCAGCAGTCCCACAGCGGGAGCCTCTAGCACAGATACGCAGTATTTT. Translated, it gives CASSPTAGASSTDTQYF.